The 25 T cell receptor beta chains listed next were all sequenced from one sample in a study of cytomegalovirus exposure and HLA in healthy donors. Clones were read by immunoSEQ multiplex PCR, and TCRdb kept only the in-frame ones, dropping some. The repertoire holds some 240,000 clones, approximately 87% seen once, with around 5.6% in the top ten. Input material: PBMCs. Every receptor here comes from a woman aged 18-29 years in good health and CMV-seronegative.

The J gene is TRBJ2-1, the V gene TRBV15, with D maybe TRBD1 (7 bases). V was pared by 2 bases and J by 12 bases, with 11 bases between. The CDR3 is 12 amino acids. The V gene's germline CDR1 is LNHNV and CDR2 YYDKDF (reference sequence). The CDR3: CATSRTGDSQFF. The CDR3 coding sequence is TGTGCCACCAGCAGAACAGGGGACTCGCAGTTCTTC.

The V call is TRBV5-1, the J call TRBJ2-1, with D perhaps assigned TRBD1 or TRBD2 (5 bases each). This CDR3 contains 15 residues. V was shortened by 4 bases and J by 3 bases, with 14 bases between the two germline ends. Per the germline V gene, CDR1 is SGHRS and CDR2 is YFSETQ. The CDR3 loop is CASSPGLGDYNEQFF. DNA of the CDR3: TGCGCCAGCAGCCCGGGGTTGGGGGACTACAATGAGCAGTTCTTC.

V gene TRBV11-3 combines with J gene TRBJ2-1; 9 nucleotides agree with TRBD1. V gave up 0 bases and J gave up 3 bases; unmatched junction bases: 6. This CDR3 has 17 amino acids. Germline loops: CDR1 SGHNT, CDR2 YENEEA. The CDR3 spells CASSLEGGTGNYNEQFF. In DNA form, the CDR3 reads TGTGCCAGCAGCTTAGAGGGTGGGACAGGGAACTACAATGAGCAGTTCTTC.

The chain links TRBV11-2 to TRBJ2-4; a possible D gene is TRBD2 (5 bases). The CDR3 consists of 14 residues. Trimming removed 3 bases at V and 7 bases at J, with 13 bases between. Germline assignment: CDR1 SGHAT and CDR2 FQNNGV. The CDR3 spells CASSFSSVINIQYF. The CDR3 DNA reads TGTGCCAGCAGCTTTAGTAGCGTTATCAACATTCAGTACTTC.

The V call is TRBV7-9, the J call TRBJ2-7; no clear D gene. The CDR3 is 12 amino acids. With 8 bases removed from V and 2 bases from J, the gap between germline ends came to 10 bases. Per germline, CDR1 SEHNR and CDR2 FQNEAQ (reference sequence). CDR3 nucleotide sequence: TGTGCCAGCTGCGACACCCCCTACGAGCAGTACTTC. It yields the protein CASCDTPYEQYF.

The V call is TRBV6-1, the J call TRBJ2-7; TRBD1 matches 8 bases. The CDR3 totals 13 residues. V gave up 5 bases and J gave up 2 bases; unmatched junction bases: 2. From germline, CDR1 is MNHNS and CDR2 SASEGT. CDR3 amino acids: CASSKDRAYEQYF. The CDR3 DNA follows: TGTGCCAGCAGTAAGGACAGGGCCTACGAGCAGTACTTC.

This sequence joins TRBV4-1 and TRBJ1-1, with D hard to call. The V and J ends lost 0 bases and 7 bases respectively, with 9 bases between them. CDR3 length equals 13 residues. From germline, CDR1 is MGHRA and CDR2 YSYEKL. The CDR3 loop is CASSQEGGGEAFF. For the CDR3, the DNA is TGCGCCAGCAGCCAAGAAGGAGGCGGTGAAGCTTTCTTT.

The rearrangement links TRBV28 to TRBJ1-5; perhaps TRBD1 as D (6 bases). Trimming removed 4 bases from V and 7 bases from J, with 20 bases in between. Germline values: CDR1 MDHEN, CDR2 SYDVKM. The CDR3 has 16 residues. CDR3 DNA sequence: TGTGCCAGCAGTTCTCCCCCCTTGCAGGGGATACAGCCCCAGCATTTT. Encoded protein: CASSSPPLQGIQPQHF.

The rearrangement links TRBV30 to TRBJ2-3; TRBD2 aligns across 7 bases. The CDR3 runs to 15 residues. Looked up from germline, CDR1 is GTSNPN and CDR2 is SVGIG (reference sequence). Trimming at V came to 3 bases and at J to 2 bases, leaving 8 bases not matched to a gene. The CDR3 loop reads CAWRLDGRPTDTQYF. Written as DNA, the CDR3 is TGTGCCTGGAGATTGGACGGGAGGCCCACAGATACGCAGTATTTT.

This clone was detected only once. The CDR3 sequence is CASRPRSGSQPQHF. Here the CDR3 DNA reads TGTGCCAGCAGGCCCAGGTCGGGGAGTCAGCCCCAGCATTTT. The chain couples TRBV28 to TRBJ1-5; D not resolved. Germline V CDR1 and CDR2: MDHEN, SYDVKM. The CDR3 spans 14 residues. Deletions cut 6 bases from V and 6 bases from J, with 15 bases between.

V usage is TRBV5-1 and J usage is TRBJ1-1; D call uncertain. Germline CDR1 is SGHRS and CDR2 is YFSETQ. This CDR3 is 13 amino acids long. V was pared by 3 bases and J by 4 bases, with 10 bases between. Here the CDR3 DNA reads TGCGCCAGCAGCTCCCCGCCGGGCACTGAAGCTTTCTTT. This gives the protein CASSSPPGTEAFF.

V and J are TRBV2 and TRBJ2-1; a weak D match, TRBD2 (6 bases). The CDR3 is made up of 15 amino acids. V was shortened by 0 bases and J by 2 bases, with 8 bases between the two germline ends. Germline loops: CDR1 SNHLY, CDR2 FYNNEI. CDR3 DNA: TGTGCCAGCAGTGAAGCGGGGGGAACCTACAATGAGCAGTTCTTC. Its protein product is CASSEAGGTYNEQFF.

The chain couples TRBV5-1 to TRBJ1-2; D unresolved. This CDR3 has 14 residues. Germline CDR1 is SGHRS and CDR2 is YFSETQ. The V gene lost 0 bases and the J gene lost 8 bases, with 14 bases spanning the gap. CDR3 coding DNA: TGCGCCAGCAGCTTGGATTCAGGTTCCGTCGGCTACACCTTC. It is translated as CASSLDSGSVGYTF.

V gene TRBV5-1 combines with J gene TRBJ1-6; unclear D gene. V lost 4 bases to trimming and J lost 6 bases, with 17 bases between them. CDR1 and CDR2 from the germline V gene are SGHRS and YFSETQ. This CDR3 is 16 amino acids long. CDR3 sequence reads: CASSIDGRLGNSPLHF. CDR3 bases: TGCGCCAGCAGCATTGATGGCAGGTTGGGTAATTCACCCCTCCACTTT.

This chain connects TRBV20-1 to TRBJ2-7; D uncertain. Per germline, CDR1 DFQATT and CDR2 SNEGSKA (reference sequence). V lost 1 base and J 3 bases, leaving 4 bases between the germline ends. This CDR3 spans 11 amino acids. As DNA, the CDR3 is TGCAGTGCTAGAGCTAGCTACGAGCAGTACTTC. Its protein is CSARASYEQYF.

This clone was found a few times. V is TRBV6-6 and J is TRBJ1-2; D not certain. The CDR3 consists of 12 residues. Germline assignment: CDR1 MNHNY and CDR2 SVGAGI (reference sequence). The V end was cut by 2 bases, the J end by 3 bases, with 4 bases between. The CDR3 here is CASSYRDYGYTF. DNA of the CDR3: TGTGCCAGCAGTTACCGGGACTATGGCTACACCTTC.

The chain carries TRBV5-6 and TRBJ1-2, with 7 bases matching TRBD1. This CDR3 has 15 amino acids. V trimming: 0 bases; J trimming: 4 bases; junction bases outside the gene matches: 6. Per the germline V gene, CDR1 is SGHDT and CDR2 is YYEEEE. This chain's CDR3 is CASSLGDRVSYGYTF. The DNA of the CDR3 is TGTGCCAGCAGCTTGGGCGACAGGGTTAGCTATGGCTACACCTTC. The full variable domain, completed using reference TRBV5-6 and TRBJ1-2, is DAGVTQSPTHLIKTRGQQVTLRCSPKSGHDTVSWYQQALGQGPQFIFQYYEEEERQRGNFPDRFSGHQFPNYSSELNVNALLLGDSALYLCASSLGDRVSYGYTFGSGTRLTVV.

The chain is built from TRBV5-6 and TRBJ1-2, with D maybe TRBD1 (5 bases). Germline V gene sequence: CDR1 SGHDT, CDR2 YYEEEE. Trimming removed 4 bases from V and 4 bases from J, with 11 bases in between. The CDR3 contains 13 residues. Here the CDR3 DNA reads TGTGCCAGCAGCGGGTCCGGGACCTATGGCTACACCTTC. This codes for CASSGSGTYGYTF.

The V call is TRBV27, the J call TRBJ1-5; possible D gene TRBD1, 6 bases. CDR1 is MNHEY, CDR2 SMNVEV, per germline (reference sequence). This CDR3 contains 19 residues. The germline V and J ends were trimmed by 5 bases and 2 bases, with 25 bases remaining between them. CDR3 sequence: CASSQKTPVGGLGNQPQHF. The CDR3 DNA sequence: TGTGCCAGCAGTCAAAAGACCCCTGTGGGGGGGCTTGGCAATCAGCCCCAGCATTTT.

J is TRBJ2-1 and V is TRBV5-1, with TRBD2 identical over 10 bases. V lost 0 bases, J lost 11 bases, and 5 bases stayed unmatched. The germline CDR1 and CDR2 sequences are SGHRS and YFSETQ. The CDR3 covers 14 residues. CDR3 nucleotides: TGCGCCAGCAGCTTGGTCCAGCGGGAGGGCCAGCAGTTCTTC. Translating gives CASSLVQREGQQFF.

This sequence joins TRBV10-3 and TRBJ2-3, with TRBD2 matching 10 bases. From germline, CDR1 is ENHRY and CDR2 SYGVKD. The CDR3 extends over 16 amino acids. V shed 5 bases, J shed 2 bases, and the junction held 7 bases outside the gene matches. CDR3 sequence reads: CAISPTTSGVTDTQYF. The CDR3 DNA follows: TGTGCCATCAGTCCTACCACTAGCGGGGTCACAGATACGCAGTATTTT.

This clone was recorded only once. The chain joins TRBV9 to TRBJ1-2; 7 positions agree with TRBD1. Germline values: CDR1 SGDLS, CDR2 YYNGEE. The ends lost 2 bases at V and 0 bases at J; junction bases unmatched: 4. This CDR3 comprises 15 residues. In DNA form, the CDR3 reads TGTGCCAGCAGCGTTGGGACAGCTTCTAACTATGGCTACACCTTC. Its protein product is CASSVGTASNYGYTF.

This chain links TRBV11-3 with TRBJ2-5, with TRBD1 matching 9 bases. This CDR3 is 15 amino acids long. Trimming at V came to 5 bases and at J to 2 bases, leaving 6 bases not matched to a gene. Germline V gives CDR1 SGHNT, CDR2 YENEEA. DNA of the CDR3: TGTGCCAGCAGCGCGGGACAGGGACCTCAAGAGACCCAGTACTTC. This sequence encodes CASSAGQGPQETQYF. Full variable domain (remainder filled in from reference TRBV11-3 and TRBJ2-5): EAGVVQSPRYKIIEKKQPVAFWCNPISGHNTLYWYLQNLGQGPELLIRYENEEAVDDSQLPKDRFSAERLKGVDSTLKIQPAELGDSAVYLCASSAGQGPQETQYFGPGTRLLVL.

The rearrangement uses TRBV2 and TRBJ2-2, with 9 bases aligning to TRBD1. Per the germline V gene, CDR1 is SNHLY and CDR2 is FYNNEI. V lost 5 bases, J lost 0 bases, and 1 base stayed unmatched. The CDR3 totals 15 residues. DNA of the CDR3: TGTGCCAGCAGTACAGGGGGCGCGAACACCGGGGAGCTGTTTTTT. Translated, it gives CASSTGGANTGELFF.

V is TRBV11-2 and J is TRBJ2-1; D gene uncertain. Germline V gene lookup returns CDR1 SGHAT and CDR2 FQNNGV. The germline V and J ends were trimmed by 1 base and 5 bases, with 3 bases remaining between them. The CDR3 has 12 residues. The CDR3 nucleotides are TGTGCCAGCAGCTTAGGTAACAATGAGCAGTTCTTC. Its translation is CASSLGNNEQFF. Using reference TRBV11-2 and TRBJ2-1 for the parts outside the CDR3, the full variable domain is EAGVAQSPRYKIIEKRQSVAFWCNPISGHATLYWYQQILGQGPKLLIQFQNNGVVDDSQLPKDRFSAERLKGVDSTLKIQPAKLEDSAVYLCASSLGNNEQFFGPGTRLTVL.